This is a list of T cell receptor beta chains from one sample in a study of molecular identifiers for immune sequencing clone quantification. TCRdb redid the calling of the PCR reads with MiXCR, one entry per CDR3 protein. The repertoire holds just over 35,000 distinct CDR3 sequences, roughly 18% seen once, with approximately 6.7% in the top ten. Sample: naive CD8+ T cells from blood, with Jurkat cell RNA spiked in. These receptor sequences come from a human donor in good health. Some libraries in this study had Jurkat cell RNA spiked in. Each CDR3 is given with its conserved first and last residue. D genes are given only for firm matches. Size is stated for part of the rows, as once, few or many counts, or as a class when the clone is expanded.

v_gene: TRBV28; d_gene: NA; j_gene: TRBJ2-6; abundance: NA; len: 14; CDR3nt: TGTGCCGGCTATTATCCTACTGGGGCCAACGTCCTGACTTTC; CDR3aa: CAGYYPTGANVLTF
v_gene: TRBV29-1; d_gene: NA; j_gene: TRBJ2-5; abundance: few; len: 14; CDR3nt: TGCAGCGCCAACCCCGGACAGAGGTGGGAGACCCAGTACTTC; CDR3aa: CSANPGQRWETQYF
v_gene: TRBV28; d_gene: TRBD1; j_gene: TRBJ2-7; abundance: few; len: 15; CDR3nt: TGTGCCAGCAGTTACGTCGGACAGGGTACCTACGAGCAGTACTTC; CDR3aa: CASSYVGQGTYEQYF
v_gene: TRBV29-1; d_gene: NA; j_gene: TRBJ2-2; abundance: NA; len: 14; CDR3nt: TGCAGCGTTGACCCGCGGCAGGGCGGGGGGGAGCTGTTTTTT; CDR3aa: CSVDPRQGGGELFF
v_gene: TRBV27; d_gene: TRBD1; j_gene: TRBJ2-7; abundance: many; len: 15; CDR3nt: TGTGCCAGCAGTCCGGCCGGGACAGGACCCTACGAGCAGTACTTC; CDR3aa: CASSPAGTGPYEQYF
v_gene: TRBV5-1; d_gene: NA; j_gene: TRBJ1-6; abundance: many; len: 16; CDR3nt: TGCGCCAGCAGCTCGGACCCCCTAAGATTCACGGAACCCCTCCACTTT; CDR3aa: CASSSDPLRFTEPLHF
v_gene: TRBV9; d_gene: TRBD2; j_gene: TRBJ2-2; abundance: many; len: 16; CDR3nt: TGTGCCAGCAGCGTAACCGGGACTAGGGGATCCGGGGAGCTGTTTTTT; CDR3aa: CASSVTGTRGSGELFF
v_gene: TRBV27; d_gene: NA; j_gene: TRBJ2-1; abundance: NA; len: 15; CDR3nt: TGTGCCAGCAGTTCCAGACCTAGGTTAGTCGATGAGCAGTTCTTC; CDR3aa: CASSSRPRLVDEQFF
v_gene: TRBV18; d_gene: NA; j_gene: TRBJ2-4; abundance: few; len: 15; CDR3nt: TGTGCCAGCTCACCGGGCCAGCTAGCCAAAAACATTCAGTACTTC; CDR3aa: CASSPGQLAKNIQYF
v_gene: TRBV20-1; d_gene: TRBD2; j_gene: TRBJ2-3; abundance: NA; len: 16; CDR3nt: TGCAGTGCTCAGGGACTAGTGGGAGGTTGGGCAGATACGCAGTATTTT; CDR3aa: CSAQGLVGGWADTQYF
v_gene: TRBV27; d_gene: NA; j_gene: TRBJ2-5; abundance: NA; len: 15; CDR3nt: TGTGCCAGCAGTTTTTCAGGGTTGGTCGCAGAGACCCAGTACTTC; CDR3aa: CASSFSGLVAETQYF
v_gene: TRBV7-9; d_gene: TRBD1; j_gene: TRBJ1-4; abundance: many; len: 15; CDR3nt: TGTGCCAGCAACGTGAACAGGGGCTCTAATGAAAAACTGTTTTTT; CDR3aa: CASNVNRGSNEKLFF
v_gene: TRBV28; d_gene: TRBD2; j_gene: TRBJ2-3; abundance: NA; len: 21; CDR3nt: TGTGCCAGCAGTTTCCCCCGCGAATTGGCTAGCGGGAGCATATCGACAGATACGCAGTATTTT; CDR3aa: CASSFPRELASGSISTDTQYF
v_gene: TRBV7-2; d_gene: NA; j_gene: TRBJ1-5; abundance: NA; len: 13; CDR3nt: TGTGCTACGAGAAGCCGGCTGAATCAGCCCCAGCATTTT; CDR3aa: CATRSRLNQPQHF
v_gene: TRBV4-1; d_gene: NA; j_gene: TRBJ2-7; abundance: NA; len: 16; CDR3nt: TGCGCCAGCAGCCCTTCTGGGGGAGGTGGGACCTACGAGCAGTACTTC; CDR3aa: CASSPSGGGGTYEQYF
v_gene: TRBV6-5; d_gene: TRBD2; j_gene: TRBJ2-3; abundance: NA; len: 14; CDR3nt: TGTACCAGCAGTTACTGGGGGGGTATAGATACGCAGTATTTT; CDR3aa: CTSSYWGGIDTQYF
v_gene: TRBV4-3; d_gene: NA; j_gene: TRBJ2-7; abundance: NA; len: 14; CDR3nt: TGCGCCAGCAGCCAAGAAGGGAGGTCCTACGAGCAGTACTTC; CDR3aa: CASSQEGRSYEQYF
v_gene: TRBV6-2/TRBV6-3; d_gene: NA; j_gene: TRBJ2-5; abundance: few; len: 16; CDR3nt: TGTGCCACCGGGACGGAGGGGTGGAGGGCACAAGAGACCCAGTACTTC; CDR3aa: CATGTEGWRAQETQYF
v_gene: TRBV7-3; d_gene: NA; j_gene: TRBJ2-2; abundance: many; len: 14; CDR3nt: TGTGCCAGCAGCCTTTGGTCGGCTTCCGGGGAGCTGTTTTTT; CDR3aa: CASSLWSASGELFF
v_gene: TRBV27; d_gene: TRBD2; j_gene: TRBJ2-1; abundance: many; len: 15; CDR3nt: TGTGCCAGCAGTCGGGGGACTAGCGGAATCAATGAGCAGTTCTTC; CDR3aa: CASSRGTSGINEQFF
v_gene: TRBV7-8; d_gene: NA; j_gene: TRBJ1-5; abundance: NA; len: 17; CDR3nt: TGTGCCAGCAGCTTATCTCTGGGTTGGGGGGCGGATCAGCCCCAGCATTTT; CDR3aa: CASSLSLGWGADQPQHF
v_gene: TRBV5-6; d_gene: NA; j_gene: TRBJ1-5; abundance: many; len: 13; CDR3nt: TGTGCCAGCAGCGGAGGGGACAATCAGCCCCAGCATTTT; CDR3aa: CASSGGDNQPQHF
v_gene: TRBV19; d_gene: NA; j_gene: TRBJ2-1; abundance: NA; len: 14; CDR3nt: TGTGCCAGTAGTATATTTGGTGGGGTCAATGAGCAGTTCTTC; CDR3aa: CASSIFGGVNEQFF
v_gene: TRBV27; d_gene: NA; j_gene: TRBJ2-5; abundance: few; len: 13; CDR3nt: TGTGCCAGCAGTTCTTGGACGGGAGAGACCCAGTACTTC; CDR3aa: CASSSWTGETQYF
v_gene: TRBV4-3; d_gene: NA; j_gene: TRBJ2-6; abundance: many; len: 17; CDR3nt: TGCGCCAGCAGCCAAGAGGCTTACAGTCCGGGGGCCAACGTCCTGACTTTC; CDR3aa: CASSQEAYSPGANVLTF
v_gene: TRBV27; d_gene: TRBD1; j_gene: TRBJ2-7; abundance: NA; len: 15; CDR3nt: TGTACCAGCAGTCCCGGGACAGGGCTAGTATACGAGCAGTACTTC; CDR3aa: CTSSPGTGLVYEQYF
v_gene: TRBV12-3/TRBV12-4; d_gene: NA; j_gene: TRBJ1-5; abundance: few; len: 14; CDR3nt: TGTGCCAGCAAACCCCCCGTCCAGGATCAGCCCCAGCATTTT; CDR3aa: CASKPPVQDQPQHF
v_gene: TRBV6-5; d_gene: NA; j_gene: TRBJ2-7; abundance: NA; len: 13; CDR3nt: TGTGCCAGCAGTTGGTGGCAGAGCTACGAGCAGTACTTC; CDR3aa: CASSWWQSYEQYF
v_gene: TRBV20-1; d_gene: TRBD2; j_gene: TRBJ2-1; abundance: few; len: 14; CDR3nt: TGCAGTGCTCTCACTAGCGGGAGTTGGGATGAGCAGTTCTTC; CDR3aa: CSALTSGSWDEQFF
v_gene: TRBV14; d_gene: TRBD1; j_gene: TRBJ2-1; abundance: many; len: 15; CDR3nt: TGTGCCAGCAGCCACCTCCGGGACAGGGTGAATGAGCAGTTCTTC; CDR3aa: CASSHLRDRVNEQFF
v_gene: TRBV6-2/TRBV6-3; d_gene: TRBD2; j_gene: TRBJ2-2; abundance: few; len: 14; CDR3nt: TGTGCCAGCAGTTACTTTAGCGGGCCCGGGGAGCTGTTTTTT; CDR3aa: CASSYFSGPGELFF
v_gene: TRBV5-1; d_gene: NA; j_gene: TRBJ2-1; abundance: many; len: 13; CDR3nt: TGCGCCAGCAGCTTGGACAGCTACAATGAGCAGTTCTTC; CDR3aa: CASSLDSYNEQFF
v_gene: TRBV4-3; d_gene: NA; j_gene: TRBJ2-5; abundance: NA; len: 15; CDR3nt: TGCGCCAGCAGCCAAGTCCGGGGTGGAGGAGAGACCCAGTACTTC; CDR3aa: CASSQVRGGGETQYF
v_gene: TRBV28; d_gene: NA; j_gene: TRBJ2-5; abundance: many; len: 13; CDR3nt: TGTGCCAGCAGTTATGGATTTCAAGAGACCCAGTACTTC; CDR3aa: CASSYGFQETQYF
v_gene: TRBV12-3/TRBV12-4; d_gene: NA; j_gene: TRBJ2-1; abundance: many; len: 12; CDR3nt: TGTGCCAGCAGTCGTGGTTACAATGAGCAGTTCTTC; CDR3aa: CASSRGYNEQFF
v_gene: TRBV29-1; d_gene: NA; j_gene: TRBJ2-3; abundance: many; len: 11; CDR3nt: TGCAGCGTTGGGGGTCCAGATACGCAGTATTTT; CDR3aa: CSVGGPDTQYF
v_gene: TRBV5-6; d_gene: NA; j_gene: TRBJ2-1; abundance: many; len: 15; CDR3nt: TGTGCCAGCAGCTTGGGGTCATTCTCCTACAATGAGCAGTTCTTC; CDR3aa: CASSLGSFSYNEQFF
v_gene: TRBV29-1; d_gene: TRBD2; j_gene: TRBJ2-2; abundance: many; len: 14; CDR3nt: TGCAGCGTTCGTAGCGGGAGGGGGACCGGGGAGCTGTTTTTT; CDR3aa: CSVRSGRGTGELFF
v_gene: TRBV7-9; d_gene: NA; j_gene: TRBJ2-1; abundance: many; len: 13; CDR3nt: TGTGCCACGGTACGTAGCTCCTACAATGAGCAGTTCTTC; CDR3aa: CATVRSSYNEQFF
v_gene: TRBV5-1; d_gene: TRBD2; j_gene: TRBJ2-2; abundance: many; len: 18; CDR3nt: TGCGCCAGCAGCCGTGGGACTAGCGGGAACGGTCGCACCGGGGAGCTGTTTTTT; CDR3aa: CASSRGTSGNGRTGELFF
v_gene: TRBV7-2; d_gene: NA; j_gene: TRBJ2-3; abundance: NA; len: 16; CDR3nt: TGTGCCAGCAGCTTTTTATTCCGGCCTAGCACAGATACGCAGTATTTT; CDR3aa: CASSFLFRPSTDTQYF
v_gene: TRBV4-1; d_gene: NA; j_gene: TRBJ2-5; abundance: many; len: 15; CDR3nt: TGCGCCAGCAGCCAAGAACGGGGTGGAAAAGAGACCCAGTACTTC; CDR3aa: CASSQERGGKETQYF
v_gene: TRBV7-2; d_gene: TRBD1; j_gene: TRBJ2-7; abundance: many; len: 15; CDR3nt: TGTGCCAGCAGCTTATGGACAGGGGGCTCCTACGAGCAGTACTTC; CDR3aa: CASSLWTGGSYEQYF
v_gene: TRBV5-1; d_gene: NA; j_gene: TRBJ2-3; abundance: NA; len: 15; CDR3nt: TGCGCCAGCAGCTTGGTAGGACAGCGCACAGATACGCAGTATTTT; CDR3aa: CASSLVGQRTDTQYF
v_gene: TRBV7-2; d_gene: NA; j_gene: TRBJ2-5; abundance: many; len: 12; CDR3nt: TGTGCCAGCAGCCCGGGAAGGGAGACCCAGTACTTC; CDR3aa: CASSPGRETQYF
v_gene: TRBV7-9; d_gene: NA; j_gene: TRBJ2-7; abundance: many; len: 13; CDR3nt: TGTGCCAGCAGCCTCAGCGGAGGGGAGGAGCAGTACTTC; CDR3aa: CASSLSGGEEQYF
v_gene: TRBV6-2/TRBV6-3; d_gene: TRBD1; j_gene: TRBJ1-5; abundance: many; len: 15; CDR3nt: TGTGCCAGCAGTGGCCGGGACAGCGGAAATCAGCCCCAGCATTTT; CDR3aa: CASSGRDSGNQPQHF
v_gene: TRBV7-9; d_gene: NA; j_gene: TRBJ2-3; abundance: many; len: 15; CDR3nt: TGTGCCAGCAGCGCGCGGCAGGGGTCCACAGATACGCAGTATTTT; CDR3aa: CASSARQGSTDTQYF
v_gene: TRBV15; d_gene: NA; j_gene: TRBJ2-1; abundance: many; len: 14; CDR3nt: TGTGCCACCAGCATGGAGGTCCCCTACAATGAGCAGTTCTTC; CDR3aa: CATSMEVPYNEQFF
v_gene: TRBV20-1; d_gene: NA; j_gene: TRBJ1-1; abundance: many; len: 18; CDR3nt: TGCAGTGCTTCTTCGACTAGCCCAACCACGCTTATGAACACTGAAGCTTTCTTT; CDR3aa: CSASSTSPTTLMNTEAFF
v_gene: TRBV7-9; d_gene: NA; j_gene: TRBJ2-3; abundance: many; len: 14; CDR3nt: TGTGCCAGCAGCTTAGCGTTGGAAACAGATACGCAGTATTTT; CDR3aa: CASSLALETDTQYF
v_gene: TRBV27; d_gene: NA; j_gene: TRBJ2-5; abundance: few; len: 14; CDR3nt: TGTGCCAGCAGTTTAACAGGGTGGGGGGAGACCCAGTACTTC; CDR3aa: CASSLTGWGETQYF
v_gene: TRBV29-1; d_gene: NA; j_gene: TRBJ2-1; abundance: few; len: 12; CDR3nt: TGCAGCGCCTCGACGAACTACAATGAGCAGTTCTTC; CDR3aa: CSASTNYNEQFF
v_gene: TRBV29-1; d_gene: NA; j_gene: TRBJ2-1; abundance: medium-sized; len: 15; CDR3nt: TGCAGCGTTGAAAGAGGTGAAAATGGGGTTTCTGAGCAGTTCTTC; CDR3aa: CSVERGENGVSEQFF
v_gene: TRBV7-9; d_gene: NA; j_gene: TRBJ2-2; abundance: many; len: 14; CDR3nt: TGTGCCAGCAGCTATCCAGGGCGCCCCGGGGAGCTGTTTTTT; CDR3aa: CASSYPGRPGELFF
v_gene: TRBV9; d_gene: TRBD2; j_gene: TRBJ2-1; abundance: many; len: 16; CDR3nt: TGTGCCAGCAGCTCCTTAGCGGGAATCGGCAGCAATGAGCAGTTCTTC; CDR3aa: CASSSLAGIGSNEQFF
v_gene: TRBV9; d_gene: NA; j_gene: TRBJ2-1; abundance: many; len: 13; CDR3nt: TGTGCCAGCAGCGTAGAAGGAGCGGATGAGCAGTTCTTC; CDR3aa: CASSVEGADEQFF
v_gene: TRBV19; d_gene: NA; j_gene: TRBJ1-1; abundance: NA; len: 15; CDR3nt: TGTGCCAGTAGTAACCCCCCAGGGGAGGACACTGAAGCTTTCTTT; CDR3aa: CASSNPPGEDTEAFF